This T cell receptor beta chain stems from a study of cytomegalovirus exposure and HLA in healthy donors. Study conclusions and caveats: There were a few CMV-associated chains whose specificity for CMV antigens was confirmed in vitro. Roughly even sequencing depth across donors was the assumption behind the presence/absence analyses. A previous analysis found most TCR beta V segments productive roughly 87% or roughly 30% of the time.

Trimming pared 2 bases from V and 3 bases from J, leaving 10 bases between. The germline gives CDR1 SGHDN, CDR2 FVKESK. This CDR3 is 14 amino acids long. On this clone: Its antigen is not identified.

Use of 60 Vbeta and 13 Jbeta primers characterized the PCR. In the authors' methods: Later work found around 80 million unique TCR beta chains, with 9.5 million to 14 million shared. Data came from immunoSEQ multiplex PCR; TCRdb stores just in-frame clones and leaves some out. V, J and clone size derive from that table, while D and trimming were established from the DNA sequence. The data hold about 140,000 clones, with around three quarters observed a single time. Material for sequencing was PBMCs. This sequence was found in a man aged 18 to 35 in good health and CMV-seronegative. The V call is TRBV14, the J call TRBJ1-2; D may be TRBD1 (5 bases). CDR3 DNA sequence: TGTGCCAGCAGCCAAAATCGGGGGGACTATGGCTACACCTTC. Translation: CASSQNRGDYGYTF. The variable domain in full, with the rest retrieved from reference TRBV14 and TRBJ1-2, is EAGVTQFPSHSVIEKGQTVTLRCDPISGHDNLYWYRRVMGKEIKFLLHFVKESKQDESGMPNNRFLAERTGGTYSTLKVQPAELEDSGVYFCASSQNRGDYGYTFGSGTRLTVV.